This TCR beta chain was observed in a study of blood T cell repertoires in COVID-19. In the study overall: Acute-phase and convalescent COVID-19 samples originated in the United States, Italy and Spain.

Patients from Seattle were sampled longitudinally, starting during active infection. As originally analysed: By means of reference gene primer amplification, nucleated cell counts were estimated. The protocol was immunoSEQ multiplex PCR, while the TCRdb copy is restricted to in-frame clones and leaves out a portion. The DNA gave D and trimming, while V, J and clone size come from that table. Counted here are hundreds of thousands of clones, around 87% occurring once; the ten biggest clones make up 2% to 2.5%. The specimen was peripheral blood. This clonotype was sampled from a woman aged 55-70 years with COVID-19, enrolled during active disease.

CDR3 sequence reads: CATSRDPRGVETQYF. In DNA form, the CDR3 reads TGTGCCACCAGCAGGGATCCCCGGGGAGTGGAGACCCAGTACTTC. The chain links TRBV15 to TRBJ2-5; tentative D call: TRBD2 (5 bases). This CDR3 contains 15 residues. Germline V gene sequence: CDR1 LNHNV, CDR2 YYDKDF (reference sequence). Trimming cost V 3 bases and J 5 bases, with 16 bases left between them.